Shown below are 12 T cell receptor beta chains from a single sample sequenced in a study of CD8+ T cells in alopecia areata. cDNA reverse transcribed from extracted RNA served as the sequencing template. Only in-frame clones appear in the TCRdb table, and some are missing; sequencing was by immunoSEQ multiplex PCR. Of 200,000 to 250,000 clones in the sample, over 60% were seen once. Treatment specified: oral pan-JAK inhibitor, 5-10 mg twice daily. The specimen was CD4+ T cells sorted from blood, collected at week 4, from a patient treated with tofacitinib. The receptor set was obtained from a human donor with alopecia areata.

This clone was picked up one time. This chain uses TRBV2 with TRBJ2-1, with TRBD2 matching 12 bases. V was clipped by 7 bases and J by 4 bases; unmatched bases: 5. The CDR3 covers 15 residues. Germline V gene lookup returns CDR1 SNHLY and CDR2 FYNNEI. CDR3 region: CASIGLAGRYNEQFF. DNA of the CDR3: TGTGCCAGCATAGGACTAGCGGGGAGGTACAATGAGCAGTTCTTC.

V and J are TRBV7-2 and TRBJ1-2; perhaps TRBD1 as D (6 bases). Germline V gene data show CDR1 as SGHTA and CDR2 as FQGNSA. The V end lost 6 bases, the J end lost 5 bases, and 10 bases lay between the germline ends. This CDR3 has 12 residues. CDR3 loop: CASSRGGYGYTF. In nucleotides, the CDR3 is TGTGCCAGCAGTAGAGGGGGATATGGCTACACCTTC.

This clone was found a few times. This chain connects TRBV30 to TRBJ1-3; D unclear. CDR1 GTSNPN and CDR2 SVGIG come from the germline V gene (reference sequence). This CDR3 is built from 12 residues. The V end was cut by 2 bases, the J end by 3 bases, with 5 bases between. CDR3 sequence reads: CAWSKRGNTIYF. The CDR3, as DNA: TGTGCCTGGAGTAAACGTGGAAACACCATATATTTT.

This sequence joins TRBV18 and TRBJ1-4; D is perhaps TRBD1 (5 bases). The CDR3 contains 14 residues. The V end was cut by 2 bases, the J end by 5 bases, with 9 bases between. CDR1 KGHSH and CDR2 LQKENI come from the germline V gene. CDR3 sequence: CASSPSGQNEKLFF. The CDR3 nucleotides are TGTGCCAGCTCACCATCGGGGCAGAATGAAAAACTGTTTTTT.

The chain links TRBV30 to TRBJ1-1; tentative D call: TRBD1 (6 bases). The CDR3 contains 13 residues. Between the trimmed V and J ends, which lost 3 bases and 0 bases, there was a span of 8 bases. CDR1 is GTSNPN, CDR2 SVGIG, per germline (reference sequence). The CDR3 nucleotides are TGTGCCTGGAGCAGGGGATTGAACACTGAAGCTTTCTTT. Protein sequence: CAWSRGLNTEAFF. Filled out from reference TRBV30 and TRBJ1-1, the complete variable domain reads SQTIHQWPATLVQPVGSPLSLECTVEGTSNPNLYWYRQAAGRGLQLLFYSVGIGQISSEVPQNLSASRPQDRQFILSSKKLLLSDSGFYLCAWSRGLNTEAFFGQGTRLTVV.

V is TRBV28 and J is TRBJ2-5, with 8 bases matching TRBD1. The CDR3 covers 16 residues. V gave up 8 bases and J gave up 5 bases; unmatched junction bases: 16. Per the germline V gene, CDR1 is MDHEN and CDR2 is SYDVKM. DNA of the CDR3: TGTGCCAGCCGGACACCGGGTCAGGGGGCTGGGGAGACCCAGTACTTC. It encodes CASRTPGQGAGETQYF.

The rearrangement joins TRBV10-3 to TRBJ2-3, with 9 nucleotides matching TRBD1. Germline V gene data show CDR1 as ENHRY and CDR2 as SYGVKD. This CDR3 region has 14 residues. V was clipped by 6 bases and J by 6 bases; unmatched bases: 7. The DNA of the CDR3 is TGTGCCATCAGGGGGGACAGGGTTAGGGATACGCAGTATTTT. Translation gives CAIRGDRVRDTQYF.

V gene TRBV6-5 combines with J gene TRBJ2-5; D perhaps matches TRBD2 (6 bases). Deletions cut 6 bases from V and 0 bases from J, with 8 bases between. This CDR3 region has 13 residues. Per germline, CDR1 MNHEY and CDR2 SVGAGI. CDR3 nucleotides: TGTGCCAGCAGGGAGGGGTACCAAGAGACCCAGTACTTC. Protein product: CASREGYQETQYF.

This clone was picked up a small number of times. The J gene is TRBJ2-3, the V gene TRBV2; no firm D call. The CDR3 has 13 residues. The V gene lost 2 bases and the J gene lost 6 bases, with 9 bases spanning the gap. Looked up from germline, CDR1 is SNHLY and CDR2 is FYNNEI. The chain's CDR3 is CASSENGFDTQYF. CDR3 DNA sequence: TGTGCCAGCAGTGAAAATGGGTTTGATACGCAGTATTTT.

The rearrangement links TRBV11-3 to TRBJ1-1; TRBD1 agrees at 7 bases. The germline CDR1 and CDR2 sequences are SGHNT and YENEEA. CDR3 length equals 15 residues. The trim removed 5 bases at V and 5 bases at J, leaving 11 bases unmatched. CDR3 bases: TGTGCCAGCAGCCCGATGACAGGGCGATGGACTGAAGCTTTCTTT. Translated, it gives CASSPMTGRWTEAFF.

The gene calls are TRBV5-1 and TRBJ2-6; 9 bases fit TRBD1. The ends lost 0 bases at V and 11 bases at J; junction bases unmatched: 3. This CDR3 comprises 14 residues. The germline gives CDR1 SGHRS, CDR2 YFSETQ. CDR3 sequence reads: CASSLGTGVDVLTF. CDR3 DNA sequence: TGCGCCAGCAGCTTGGGGACAGGGGTCGACGTCCTGACTTTC.

The chain couples TRBV27 to TRBJ2-7; 8 nucleotides agree with TRBD2. This CDR3 spans 15 amino acids. The J segment lost 1 base and the V segment lost 6 bases, leaving 8 bases of the junction unmatched. Germline CDR1 is MNHEY and CDR2 is SMNVEV (reference sequence). CDR3 in DNA: TGTGCCAGCAGCTTTAAAGCGGGGGTATCCTACGAGCAGTACTTC. Translating it yields CASSFKAGVSYEQYF.